The 12 T cell receptor beta chains below all came from one sample that was sequenced in a study of T cell responses to AZD1222 COVID-19 vaccine. Produced via immunoSEQ multiplex PCR; TCRdb's table is partial and in-frame only. The sample holds about 42,000 clones, 70% to 90% seen once. The source was peripheral blood, collected 28 days after the second AZD1222 dose. These receptors came from an adult who received the AZD1222 COVID-19 vaccine.

CDR3 amino acids: CASGLLAGELFF. CDR3 sequence (DNA): TGTGCTAGTGGTCTACTGGCCGGGGAGCTGTTTTTT. This chain links TRBV12-5 with TRBJ2-2; D is unresolved. V lost 5 bases and J 6 bases, leaving 7 bases between the germline ends. The germline CDR1 and CDR2 sequences are LGHNT and FRNRAP. This CDR3 contains 12 residues.

The rearrangement links TRBV7-3 to TRBJ2-1; unclear D gene. V lost 2 bases and J 4 bases, leaving 15 bases between the germline ends. This CDR3 spans 16 amino acids. Germline V lookup: CDR1 SGHTA, CDR2 FQGTGA. CDR3 DNA: TGTGCCAGCAGCTTATTAGAAAGGGTCCCTTACAATGAGCAGTTCTTC. Residues: CASSLLERVPYNEQFF.

The genes are TRBV2 and TRBJ2-1; perhaps TRBD1 as D (5 bases). The CDR3 consists of 15 residues. The V end lost 2 bases, the J end lost 3 bases, and 11 bases lay between the germline ends. CDR1 and CDR2 (germline): SNHLY, FYNNEI. The CDR3 here is CASSESEGDYNEQFF. The CDR3 region has the DNA TGTGCCAGCAGTGAAAGCGAAGGGGACTACAATGAGCAGTTCTTC.

This clone turned up a few times. The CDR3 is CASSVDLNTGELFF. CDR3 bases: TGTGCCAGCAGCGTCGATCTAAACACCGGGGAGCTGTTTTTT. V is TRBV9 and J is TRBJ2-2; D gene uncertain. CDR1 is SGDLS and CDR2 is YYNGEE in the germline V gene. This CDR3 has 14 residues. V was shortened by 2 bases and J by 2 bases, with 7 bases between the two germline ends.

The rearrangement links TRBV7-2 to TRBJ2-5; 9 bases align to TRBD1. The V segment lost 4 bases and the J segment 2 bases; nucleotides outside the gene matches: 8. The CDR3 length is 16 residues. CDR1 and CDR2 (germline): SGHTA, FQGNSA. The CDR3 bases are TGTGCCAGCAGCTCAGGGACAGGGATGGGGCAAGAGACCCAGTACTTC. Its protein is CASSSGTGMGQETQYF.

The V call is TRBV3-1 (or the pseudogene TRBV3-2), the J call TRBJ1-2; D gene unclear. Germline assignment: CDR1 LGHDT and CDR2 YNNKEL (reference sequence). Between the trimmed V and J ends, which lost 4 bases and 0 bases, there was a span of 12 bases. This CDR3 is built from 15 residues. CDR3 nucleotide sequence: TGTGCCAGCAGCCCGTTCGCAGGAACTAACTATGGCTACACCTTC. As protein: CASSPFAGTNYGYTF.

CDR3 sequence: CASSFRLGDTGELFF. The CDR3 nucleotides read TGTGCCAGCAGCTTTAGGCTGGGGGATACCGGGGAGCTGTTTTTT. V is TRBV7-2 and J is TRBJ2-2; either TRBD1 or TRBD2 may supply D (5 bases each). The V end lost 3 bases, the J end lost 5 bases, and 13 bases lay between the germline ends. The CDR3 consists of 15 residues. Per germline, CDR1 SGHTA and CDR2 FQGNSA.

This chain links TRBV12-3 or TRBV12-4 with TRBJ2-5; 7 bases align to TRBD2. V lost 5 bases to trimming and J lost 5 bases; unmatched junction nucleotides: 5. This CDR3 region has 13 residues. This CDR3 is CASSTREGETQYF. As DNA, the CDR3 is TGTGCCAGCAGTACCAGGGAGGGGGAGACCCAGTACTTC.

This clone has only one observation. This chain uses TRBV2 with TRBJ1-6; the D gene is possibly TRBD1 (5 bases). Per germline, CDR1 SNHLY and CDR2 FYNNEI. CDR3 length: 14 residues. Trimming removed 7 bases at V and 9 bases at J, with 16 bases between. DNA of the CDR3: TGTGCCAGCATTAAATCTGAGGGGTCTTCACCCCTCCACTTT. Encoded protein: CASIKSEGSSPLHF.

The rearrangement links TRBV5-5 to TRBJ2-3; D call uncertain. Between the trimmed V and J ends, which lost 2 bases and 6 bases, there was a span of 1 base. CDR1 and CDR2 from the germline V gene are SGHKS and YYEKEE (reference sequence). The CDR3 covers 10 residues. CDR3: CASSFDTQYF. DNA of the CDR3: TGTGCCAGCAGCTTTGATACGCAGTATTTT.

V and J are TRBV7-3 and TRBJ1-2; D is ambiguous. Germline-derived CDR1 and CDR2 are SGHTA and FQGTGA. CDR3 length: 15 amino acids. V was cut by 2 bases and J by 4 bases, with 14 bases left in between. The CDR3 protein is CASSLSSGESYGYTF. CDR3 nucleotides: TGTGCCAGCAGCTTATCCAGTGGGGAGAGCTATGGCTACACCTTC.

The chain joins TRBV3-1 (or the pseudogene TRBV3-2) to TRBJ1-6; TRBD1 aligns across 8 bases. There are 15 residues in the CDR3. The ends lost 2 bases at V and 8 bases at J; junction bases unmatched: 5. CDR1 is LGHDT and CDR2 is YNNKEL in the germline V gene (reference sequence). The DNA of the CDR3 is TGTGCCAGCAGCCAACGGACAGGGAAAGATTCACCCCTCCACTTT. Encoded protein: CASSQRTGKDSPLHF.